This T cell receptor beta chain is from a study of blood T cell repertoires in COVID-19 (dated by TCRdb to about 2020). With respect to the entire study: Collaborator samples came from the United States, Italy and Spain and covered acute and convalescent phases of COVID-19. The prospective study material was composed of cDNA or gDNA derived from T cells, B-cell-depleted T cells, or PBMCs. Subjects who had been exposed to COVID-19, were actively infected with it, or had recovered from it provided the deeply sampled blood TCRbeta repertoires that made up the dataset. The repertoires were released in a freely available public database intended as a resource for research on the immune response to SARS-CoV-2. The samples were drawn from two sources: the first 160 participants of the ongoing ImmuneRACE study, and 1,000 to 1,500 subjects contributed by 6 global collaborators. A de-identified subject ID, COVID-19 status, age in years and sex were almost always included in the sample metadata. Where available, HLA class I and class II types were taken from metadata supplied by the sample provider and were not determined by assay-based typing. What the work shows at the level of the full study, not this receptor alone: The amount of clinical and demographic metadata varied by source and participant and was provided uncurated.

The immunoSEQ Assay, a bias-controlled multiplex PCR, was used to amplify TCRbeta CDR3 regions from genomic DNA. In the authors' own workflow: Within the assay, amplification of reference gene primers was used to estimate how many nucleated cells each sample contained. Sequence reads were collapsed and filtered to measure the absolute abundance of every unique TCRbeta CDR3 rearrangement. For each sample, productive Simpson clonality was calculated as the square root of Simpson's diversity index across productive rearrangements. TCRdb's version of the immuneACCESS table is confined to in-frame rearrangements and falls short of the full clone set. An unresolved V gene accounts for under half of the shortfall where checked; the remainder is of unknown origin. The V and J calls and clone size were taken over from that table, and D and trimming were inferred from the DNA. Present in this sample are fewer than 250,000 clones, approximately 85% of which were seen just once. Of the sample, about 9.3% is held by the ten largest clones.

Participants in the prospective study were enrolled through a virtual design, were aged about 18 to 89 years, and lived in roughly 24 United States geographic areas. In the prospective study, participants were assigned to cohorts based on the clinical history participants reported in a screening survey and a study questionnaire. Each participant in the prospective study had whole blood, serum and a nasopharyngeal or oropharyngeal swab collected by mobile phlebotomists. Participants in the prospective study had the option to provide additional blood draws and questionnaires over a roughly 2-month period. Prospective study blood samples were shipped either frozen or at room temperature before DNA extraction. This clone came up a few times. Its binding antigen is unknown. One base away there is no much larger clone; base qualities are not given. CDR1 SGDLS and CDR2 YYNGEE are derived from the germline V gene. V and J are truncated by 4 bases and 6 bases respectively, leaving an intervening sequence of 14 bases. The CDR3 numbers 15 residues from cysteine through phenylalanine. Only CDR3 DNA remains: 45 bases, in frame from the first base.

Material for sequencing was PBMCs or T cells enriched from blood (not recorded which). The chain joins TRBV9 to TRBJ1-6; tentative D gene TRBD1, with 6 bases matching. This receptor was taken from a woman in her fifties or sixties with acute COVID-19. At the DNA level, the sequence is TGTGCCAGCAGCACCCAGACAGGTGCTAATTCACCCCTCCACTTT. It codes for CASSTQTGANSPLHF. The CDR3, completed at both ends by the reference TRBV9 and TRBJ1-6 genes, gives the full variable domain DSGVTQTPKHLITATGQRVTLRCSPRSGDLSVYWYQQSLDQGLQFLIQYYNGEERAKGNILERFSAQQFPDLHSELNLSSLELGDSALYFCASSTQTGANSPLHFGNGTRLTVT.